This paragraph reports one T cell receptor beta chain. Its antigen is currently unknown. Germline V gives CDR1 SNHLY, CDR2 FYNNEI. The CDR3 sequence is 16 residues long. The authors generated TCR beta cDNA through 5'RACE template switching with UMIs. TCRdb re-called the 5' RACE reads and catalogs CDR3 proteins one per entry, DNA excluded. The sample table sets out roughly 160,000 distinct CDR3 sequences. This entry belongs to a study of T cells expressing NK-cell markers. Study summary: The study sequenced eight donors, seven HCMV-seropositive and one seronegative.

Whole-study findings and limits: In several donors, these clonotypes also led the CD3+CD56-NKG2C+ fraction.

This clonotype was sampled from a woman between 18 and 75 years old in good health. This rearrangement joins TRBV2 to TRBJ2-3; as DNA is missing, the TRBD1 call by TCRdb cannot be tested. The sample consisted of blood T cells: a sorted CD56 or NKG2C T cell subset, CD4+ or CD8+ T cells, or bulk PBMC T cells (not recorded which). The CDR3 here is CASGWAPAPSTDTQYF.